The present T cell receptor beta chain was sequenced within a study of beta chain features in type 1 diabetes. Notes on the study in general: Compared to healthy donors, patients appeared to have naive, central memory and Treg TCRB repertoires that were more alike. All four CD4+ subsets of Type 1 diabetes patients contained TCRB CDR3s that were moderately but significantly shorter.

This clone was found a few times. As yet, its antigen is unknown. What was sequenced were expressed TCRB transcripts, since all of the isolated RNA had been reverse transcribed. Sequenced by immunoSEQ multiplex PCR; TCRdb stores in-frame clones only, minus some. The sample records hundreds of thousands of clones, over 12% being singletons. The germline CDR1 and CDR2 sequences are SGDLS and YYNGEE. V lost 4 bases, J lost 5 bases, and 12 bases stayed unmatched. The CDR3 length is 17 residues. This sequence originates from a man between 18 and 35 years old with type 1 diabetes. The sequencing sample was made of naive CD4+ T cells from blood. The rearrangement links TRBV9 to TRBJ2-2; TRBD1 agrees at 9 bases. CDR3 loop: CASSIKPGQGGTGELFF. As DNA, the CDR3 is TGTGCCAGCAGCATCAAACCGGGACAGGGAGGGACCGGGGAGCTGTTTTTT.